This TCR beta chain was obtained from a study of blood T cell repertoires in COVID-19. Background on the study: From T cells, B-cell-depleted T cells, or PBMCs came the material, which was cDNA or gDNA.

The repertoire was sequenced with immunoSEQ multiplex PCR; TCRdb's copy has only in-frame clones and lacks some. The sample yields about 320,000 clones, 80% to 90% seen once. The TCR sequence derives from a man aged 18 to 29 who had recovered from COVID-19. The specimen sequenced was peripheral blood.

Here the CDR3 reads CASSLGTSGGSGLQETQYF. The CDR3 DNA reads TGTGCCAGCAGCTTAGGGACTAGCGGGGGGTCGGGTTTACAAGAGACCCAGTACTTC. The rearrangement links TRBV7-8 to TRBJ2-5; 14 bases line up with TRBD2. The germline CDR1 and CDR2 sequences are SGHVS and FQNEAQ. V lost 1 base and J lost 2; bases outside the gene matches: 9. The CDR3 length is 19 residues.